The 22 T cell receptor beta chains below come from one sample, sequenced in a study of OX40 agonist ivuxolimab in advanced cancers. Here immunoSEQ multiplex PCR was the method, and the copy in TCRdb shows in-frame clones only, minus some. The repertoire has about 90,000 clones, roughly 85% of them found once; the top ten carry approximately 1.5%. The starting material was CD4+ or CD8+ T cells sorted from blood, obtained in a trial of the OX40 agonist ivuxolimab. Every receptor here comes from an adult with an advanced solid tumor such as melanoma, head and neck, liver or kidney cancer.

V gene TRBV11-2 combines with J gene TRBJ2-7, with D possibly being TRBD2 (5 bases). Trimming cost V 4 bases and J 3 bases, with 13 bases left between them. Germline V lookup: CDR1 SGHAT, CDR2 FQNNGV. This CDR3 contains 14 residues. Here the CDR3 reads CASSWGFRGYEQYF. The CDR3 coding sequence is TGTGCCAGCAGCTGGGGTTTTCGGGGCTACGAGCAGTACTTC.

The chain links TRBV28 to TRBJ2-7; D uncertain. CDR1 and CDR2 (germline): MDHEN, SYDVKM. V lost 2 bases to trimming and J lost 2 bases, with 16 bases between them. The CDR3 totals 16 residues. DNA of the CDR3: TGTGCCAGCAGTTTAAAGGCCGCAGGTTCGACCTACGAGCAGTACTTC. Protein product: CASSLKAAGSTYEQYF.

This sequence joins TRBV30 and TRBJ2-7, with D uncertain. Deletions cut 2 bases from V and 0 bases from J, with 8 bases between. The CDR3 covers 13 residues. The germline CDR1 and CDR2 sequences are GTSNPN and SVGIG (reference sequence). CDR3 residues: CAWSKGSSYEQYF. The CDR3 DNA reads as TGTGCCTGGAGTAAGGGTAGCTCCTACGAGCAGTACTTC.

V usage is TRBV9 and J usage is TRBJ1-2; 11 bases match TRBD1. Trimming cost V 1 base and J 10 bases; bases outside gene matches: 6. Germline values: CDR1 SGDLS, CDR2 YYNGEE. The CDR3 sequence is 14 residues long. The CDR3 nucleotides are TGTGCCAGCAGCGTAACCGGGACAGGGGGTGTCTACACCTTC. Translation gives CASSVTGTGGVYTF. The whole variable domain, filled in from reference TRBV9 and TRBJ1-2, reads DSGVTQTPKHLITATGQRVTLRCSPRSGDLSVYWYQQSLDQGLQFLIQYYNGEERAKGNILERFSAQQFPDLHSELNLSSLELGDSALYFCASSVTGTGGVYTFGSGTRLTVV.

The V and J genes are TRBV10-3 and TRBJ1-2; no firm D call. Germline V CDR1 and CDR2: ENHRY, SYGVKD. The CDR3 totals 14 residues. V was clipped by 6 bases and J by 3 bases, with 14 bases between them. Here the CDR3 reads CAISGFEEDYGYTF. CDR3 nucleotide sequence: TGTGCCATCAGCGGGTTTGAGGAGGACTATGGCTACACCTTC.

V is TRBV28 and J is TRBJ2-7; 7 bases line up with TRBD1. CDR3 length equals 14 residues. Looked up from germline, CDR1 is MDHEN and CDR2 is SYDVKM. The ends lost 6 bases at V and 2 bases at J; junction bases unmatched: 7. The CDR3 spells CASSKTGMAYEQYF. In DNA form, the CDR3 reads TGTGCCAGCAGCAAGACAGGGATGGCCTACGAGCAGTACTTC.

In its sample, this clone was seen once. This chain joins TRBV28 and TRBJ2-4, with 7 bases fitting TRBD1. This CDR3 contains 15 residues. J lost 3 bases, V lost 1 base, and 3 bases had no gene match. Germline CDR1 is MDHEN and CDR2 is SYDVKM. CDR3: CASSLSGQVKNIQYF. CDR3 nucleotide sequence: TGTGCCAGCAGTTTATCAGGACAGGTCAAAAACATTCAGTACTTC.

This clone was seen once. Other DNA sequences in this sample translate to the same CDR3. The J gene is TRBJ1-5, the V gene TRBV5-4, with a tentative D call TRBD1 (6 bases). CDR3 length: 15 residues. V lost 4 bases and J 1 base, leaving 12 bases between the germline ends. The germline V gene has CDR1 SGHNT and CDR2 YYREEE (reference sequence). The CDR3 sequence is CASSRGIESNQPQHF. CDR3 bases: TGTGCCAGCAGCAGGGGGATCGAAAGCAATCAGCCCCAGCATTTT.

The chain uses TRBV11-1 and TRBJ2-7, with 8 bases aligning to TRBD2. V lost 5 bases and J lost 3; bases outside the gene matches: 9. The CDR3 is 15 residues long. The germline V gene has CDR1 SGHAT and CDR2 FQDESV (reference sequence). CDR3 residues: CASSGGLAERYEQYF. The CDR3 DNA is TGTGCCAGCAGCGGCGGACTAGCAGAGCGCTACGAGCAGTACTTC.

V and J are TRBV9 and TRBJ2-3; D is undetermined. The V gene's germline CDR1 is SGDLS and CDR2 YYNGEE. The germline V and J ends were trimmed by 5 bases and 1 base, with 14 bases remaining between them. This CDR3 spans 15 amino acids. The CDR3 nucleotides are TGTGCCAGCAGGTCGGGCAGTGCGGGCACAGATACGCAGTATTTT. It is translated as CASRSGSAGTDTQYF.

DNA of the CDR3: TGTGCCAGCAGCTTGAACGAGTGGGGCGATGGCTACACCTTC. Amino acids: CASSLNEWGDGYTF. The V and J genes are TRBV7-9 and TRBJ1-2; D is perhaps TRBD1 (5 bases). The CDR3 extends over 14 amino acids. From germline, CDR1 is SEHNR and CDR2 FQNEAQ (reference sequence). V lost 3 bases and J lost 6, with 14 bases in between.

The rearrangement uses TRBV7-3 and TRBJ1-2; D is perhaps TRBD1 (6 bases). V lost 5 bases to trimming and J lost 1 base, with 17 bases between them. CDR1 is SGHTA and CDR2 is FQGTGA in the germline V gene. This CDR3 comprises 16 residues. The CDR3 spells CASSRTASMDNYGYTF. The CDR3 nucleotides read TGTGCCAGCAGCCGGACAGCTTCCATGGATAACTATGGCTACACCTTC.

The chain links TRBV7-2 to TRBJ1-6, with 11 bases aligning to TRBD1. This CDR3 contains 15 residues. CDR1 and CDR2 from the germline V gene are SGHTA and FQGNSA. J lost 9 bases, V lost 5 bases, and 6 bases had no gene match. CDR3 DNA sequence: TGTGCCAGCAGCCCAGAGGGGACAGGGGGTTCACCCCTCCACTTT. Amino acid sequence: CASSPEGTGGSPLHF.

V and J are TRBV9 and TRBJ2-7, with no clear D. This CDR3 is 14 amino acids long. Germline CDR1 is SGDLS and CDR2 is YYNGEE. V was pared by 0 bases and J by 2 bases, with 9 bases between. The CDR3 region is CASSVVAEPYEQYF. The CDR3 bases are TGTGCCAGCAGCGTAGTTGCAGAACCCTACGAGCAGTACTTC.

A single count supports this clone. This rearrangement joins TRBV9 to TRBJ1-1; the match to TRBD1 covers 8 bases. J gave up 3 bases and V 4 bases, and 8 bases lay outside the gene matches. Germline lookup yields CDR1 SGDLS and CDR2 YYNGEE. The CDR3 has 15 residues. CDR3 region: CASSSQGAGDTEAFF. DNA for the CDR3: TGTGCCAGCAGCTCTCAGGGGGCGGGGGACACTGAAGCTTTCTTT.

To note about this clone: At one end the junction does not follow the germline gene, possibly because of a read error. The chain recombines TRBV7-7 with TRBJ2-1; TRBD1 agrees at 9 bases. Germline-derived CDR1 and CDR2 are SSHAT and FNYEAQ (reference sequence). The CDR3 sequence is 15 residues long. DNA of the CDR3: TGTGCTAGCAGCATGGACAGGGGCTCCTACAATGAGCAGTTCTTC. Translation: CASSMDRGSYNEQFF.

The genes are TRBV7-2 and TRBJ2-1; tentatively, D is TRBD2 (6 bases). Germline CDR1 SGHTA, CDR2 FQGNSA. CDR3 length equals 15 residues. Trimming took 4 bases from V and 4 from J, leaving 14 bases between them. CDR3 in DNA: TGTGCCAGCAGCTGGGACGGGACTCCATACAATGAGCAGTTCTTC. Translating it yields CASSWDGTPYNEQFF.

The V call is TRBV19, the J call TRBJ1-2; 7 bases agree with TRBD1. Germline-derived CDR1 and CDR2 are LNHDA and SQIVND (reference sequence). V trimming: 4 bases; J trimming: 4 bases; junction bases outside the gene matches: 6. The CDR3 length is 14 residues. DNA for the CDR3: TGTGCCAGTAGTAACGACAGGGTCCTCTATGGCTACACCTTC. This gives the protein CASSNDRVLYGYTF. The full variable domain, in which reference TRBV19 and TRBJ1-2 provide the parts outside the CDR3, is DGGITQSPKYLFRKEGQNVTLSCEQNLNHDAMYWYRQDPGQGLRLIYYSQIVNDFQKGDIAEGYSVSREKKESFPLTVTSAQKNPTAFYLCASSNDRVLYGYTFGSGTRLTVV.

The CDR3 nucleotides read TGTGCCAGCAGCGTAGCCGCCGGGAACACCGGGGAGCTGTTTTTT. Its translation: CASSVAAGNTGELFF. The chain uses TRBV9 and TRBJ2-2; D remains ambiguous. Trimming cost V 0 bases and J 1 base, with 7 bases left between them. The CDR3 has 15 residues. Per germline, CDR1 SGDLS and CDR2 YYNGEE.

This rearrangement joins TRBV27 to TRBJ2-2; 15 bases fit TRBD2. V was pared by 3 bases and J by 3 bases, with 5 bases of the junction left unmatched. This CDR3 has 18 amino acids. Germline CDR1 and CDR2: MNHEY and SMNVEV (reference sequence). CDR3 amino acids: CASSFGLAGGLDTGELFF. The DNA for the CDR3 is TGTGCCAGCAGTTTCGGACTAGCGGGGGGGCTCGACACCGGGGAGCTGTTTTTT.

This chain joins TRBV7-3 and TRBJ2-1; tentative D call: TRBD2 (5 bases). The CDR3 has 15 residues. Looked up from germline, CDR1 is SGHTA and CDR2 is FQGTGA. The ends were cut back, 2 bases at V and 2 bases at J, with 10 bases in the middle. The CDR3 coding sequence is TGTGCCAGCAGCTTAGCGAGCGGAGCCTACAATGAGCAGTTCTTC. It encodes CASSLASGAYNEQFF.

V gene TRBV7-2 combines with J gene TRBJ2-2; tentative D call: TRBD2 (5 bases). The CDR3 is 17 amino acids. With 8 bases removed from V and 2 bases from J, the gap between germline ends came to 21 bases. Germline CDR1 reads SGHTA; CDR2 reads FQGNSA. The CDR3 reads CASSEPGDSVNTGELFF. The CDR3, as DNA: TGTGCCAGCTCCGAGCCCGGGGATTCGGTTAACACCGGGGAGCTGTTTTTT. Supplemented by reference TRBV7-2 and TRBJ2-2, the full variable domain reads GAGVSQSPSNKVTEKGKDVELRCDPISGHTALYWYRQSLGQGLEFLIYFQGNSAPDKSGLPSDRFSAERTGGSVSTLTIQRTQQEDSAVYLCASSEPGDSVNTGELFFGEGSRLTVL.